These 27 T cell receptor beta chains originate from one sample sequenced in a study of blood T cell repertoires in COVID-19. Profiling relied on immunoSEQ multiplex PCR, and the TCRdb table lists in-frame clones only, not all of them. The repertoire consists of 300,000 to 350,000 clones, with 88% occurring once and the leading ten covering 5%. The specimen sequenced was PBMCs or T cells enriched from blood (not recorded which). The receptor set was obtained from a man aged 25-40 years who had recovered from COVID-19.

This clone was observed a few times. This chain connects TRBV19 to TRBJ2-3, with TRBD1 matching over 7 bases. CDR1 is LNHDA and CDR2 is SQIVND in the germline V gene (reference sequence). The CDR3 runs to 17 residues. With 4 bases clipped from V and 3 bases from J, the junction kept 13 bases outside the gene matches. The CDR3 region is CASSTGRGSGVTDTQYF. The DNA for the CDR3 is TGTGCCAGTAGTACTGGCAGGGGGTCCGGTGTAACAGATACGCAGTATTTT.

The chain is built from TRBV28 and TRBJ1-4; 10 bases fit TRBD1. This CDR3 has 15 amino acids. From germline, CDR1 is MDHEN and CDR2 SYDVKM. Losses at the gene ends were 10 bases for V and 8 bases for J; bases not matched to a gene: 13. The CDR3 reads CATTLGTGEREKLFF. The CDR3 nucleotides are TGTGCCACCACTCTCGGGACAGGGGAACGCGAAAAACTGTTTTTT.

The chain combines TRBV13 with TRBJ2-7, with D hard to call. The CDR3 is made up of 14 amino acids. Germline loops: CDR1 PRHDT, CDR2 FYEKMQ (reference sequence). Trimming took 3 bases from V and 0 from J, leaving 9 bases between them. CDR3 in DNA: TGTGCCAGCAGCTTTGTATCGAGCTCCTACGAGCAGTACTTC. This encodes CASSFVSSSYEQYF.

The chain couples TRBV5-1 to TRBJ1-6; 9 bases are shared with TRBD1. J lost 2 bases, V lost 0 bases, and 3 bases had no gene match. Germline V gene data show CDR1 as SGHRS and CDR2 as YFSETQ. This CDR3 has 17 residues. CDR3 nucleotides: TGCGCCAGCAGCTTGGGGACAGGGGATGCCTATAATTCACCCCTCCACTTT. This encodes CASSLGTGDAYNSPLHF.

The chain uses TRBV11-2 and TRBJ2-5, with 15 bases matching TRBD2. J was trimmed by 2 bases and V by 2 bases; bases with no gene match: 9. The germline gives CDR1 SGHAT, CDR2 FQNNGV. The CDR3 contains 19 residues. CDR3 in DNA: TGTGCCAGCAGCTTAAGGCGTGGGACTAGCGGGGGGCGACAAGAGACCCAGTACTTC. Translation gives CASSLRRGTSGGRQETQYF.

This clone has more than one count but fewer than ten. The genes are TRBV15 and TRBJ1-1; perhaps TRBD1 as D (5 bases). This CDR3 contains 15 residues. The V gene's germline CDR1 is LNHNV and CDR2 YYDKDF (reference sequence). V shed 0 bases and J shed 0 bases, with 8 bases lying between them. CDR3 loop: CATSREQGMNTEAFF. The DNA of the CDR3 is TGTGCCACCAGCAGAGAGCAGGGCATGAACACTGAAGCTTTCTTT.

This chain uses TRBV30 with TRBJ2-3, with 7 nucleotides matching TRBD2. J lost 3 bases, V lost 5 bases, and 5 bases had no gene match. CDR1 is GTSNPN and CDR2 is SVGIG in the germline V gene (reference sequence). CDR3 length: 13 amino acids. This chain's CDR3 is CAWGGGTTDTQYF. Written as DNA, the CDR3 is TGTGCCTGGGGGGGAGGGACGACAGATACGCAGTATTTT.

The rearrangement uses TRBV5-1 and TRBJ1-6; TRBD1 agrees at 11 bases. Germline-derived CDR1 and CDR2 are SGHRS and YFSETQ. CDR3 length: 15 residues. V was clipped by 3 bases and J by 11 bases; unmatched bases: 7. CDR3 residues: CASSSTGQGETPLHF. In nucleotides, the CDR3 is TGCGCCAGCAGCTCCACGGGACAGGGGGAGACACCCCTCCACTTT.

Regarding this clone: This specimen includes other DNA sequences encoding the same CDR3. V gene TRBV27 combines with J gene TRBJ1-4; 7 nucleotides match TRBD1. With V trimmed by 5 bases and J by 8 bases, 8 bases remained unmatched. This CDR3 region has 14 residues. Germline lookup yields CDR1 MNHEY and CDR2 SMNVEV (reference sequence). The CDR3 nucleotides are TGTGCCAGCAGTAGTCCAGGGGGAGACGAAAAACTGTTTTTT. Amino acids: CASSSPGGDEKLFF.

The table lists this clone with a count of one. This sequence joins TRBV28 and TRBJ1-5, with 7 positions matching TRBD1. V was clipped by 7 bases and J by 0 bases; unmatched bases: 6. CDR3 length: 15 amino acids. Germline-derived CDR1 and CDR2 are MDHEN and SYDVKM. CDR3 amino acids: CASIGTASSNQPQHF. The CDR3 DNA reads as TGTGCCAGCATTGGGACAGCTTCTAGCAATCAGCCCCAGCATTTT.

In the case of this clone: At the DNA level, this CDR3 is encoded by other sequences in the same sample as well. The chain combines TRBV6-1 with TRBJ2-7, with D perhaps matching TRBD1 (6 bases). Germline V gene data show CDR1 as MNHNS and CDR2 as SASEGT. The CDR3 has 12 amino acids. Trimming removed 3 bases at V and 3 bases at J, with 6 bases between. The CDR3 nucleotides read TGTGCCAGCAGTGACAGGGGCTACGAGCAGTACTTC. Its translation is CASSDRGYEQYF.

This chain joins TRBV5-1 and TRBJ2-2; D is unresolved. V lost 3 bases, J lost 7 bases, and 10 bases lay in between. This CDR3 contains 13 residues. The germline V gene has CDR1 SGHRS and CDR2 YFSETQ. CDR3 protein: CASSSGWSGELFF. As DNA, the CDR3 is TGCGCCAGCAGCTCTGGATGGAGCGGGGAGCTGTTTTTT.

V gene TRBV7-9 combines with J gene TRBJ1-1; D unresolved. Germline V gene sequence: CDR1 SEHNR, CDR2 FQNEAQ (reference sequence). Trimming cost V 4 bases and J 1 base, with 4 bases left between them. The CDR3 is made up of 12 amino acids. This CDR3 reads CASSWPNTEAFF. As DNA, the CDR3 is TGTGCCAGCAGCTGGCCGAACACTGAAGCTTTCTTT.

This clone was seen only a few times. The genes are TRBV13 and TRBJ1-2; 9 nucleotides match TRBD1. This CDR3 is built from 13 residues. The junction had 6 bases not matched to a gene; V was cut back by 5 bases and J by 8 bases. Germline V gene data show CDR1 as PRHDT and CDR2 as FYEKMQ (reference sequence). CDR3 in amino acids: CASSPRTGVGYTF. The CDR3 DNA follows: TGTGCCAGCAGCCCGAGGACAGGGGTGGGCTACACCTTC. The entire variable domain, with the rest obtained from reference TRBV13 and TRBJ1-2, is as follows: AAGVIQSPRHLIKEKRETATLKCYPIPRHDTVYWYQQGPGQDPQFLISFYEKMQSDKGSIPDRFSAQQFSDYHSELNMSSLELGDSALYFCASSPRTGVGYTFGSGTRLTVV.

The V gene is TRBV10-3, the J gene TRBJ1-3; D gene uncertain. Germline V lookup: CDR1 ENHRY, CDR2 SYGVKD. The V gene lost 4 bases and the J gene lost 4 bases, with 17 bases spanning the gap. This CDR3 has 16 amino acids. In DNA, the CDR3 is TGTGCCATCAGTGCCCAGAGCAGCAGAGGCGGAAACACCATATATTTT. This gives the protein CAISAQSSRGGNTIYF.

The V gene is TRBV5-1, the J gene TRBJ1-1; TRBD1 matches 9 bases. The CDR3 is 16 residues long. V lost 4 bases and J lost 0; bases outside the gene matches: 7. Germline CDR1 SGHRS, CDR2 YFSETQ. The CDR3 bases are TGCGCCAGCAGCCCCGGACAGGGGCTAATGAACACTGAAGCTTTCTTT. Its translation is CASSPGQGLMNTEAFF. Full variable domain (missing parts from reference TRBV5-1 and TRBJ1-1): KAGVTQTPRYLIKTRGQQVTLSCSPISGHRSVSWYQQTPGQGLQFLFEYFSETQRNKGNFPGRFSGRQFSNSRSEMNVSTLELGDSALYLCASSPGQGLMNTEAFFGQGTRLTVV.

In nucleotides, the CDR3 is TGTGCCAGCAGTTACTTCGACAGCCCGAACTATGGCTACACCTTC. This codes for CASSYFDSPNYGYTF. The V gene is TRBV6-5, the J gene TRBJ1-2; D might be TRBD1 (5 bases). Trimming cost V 1 base and J 2 bases, with 11 bases left between them. Germline CDR1 MNHEY, CDR2 SVGAGI. The CDR3 contains 15 residues.

The chain couples TRBV5-1 to TRBJ2-2, with D maybe TRBD1 (6 bases). CDR1 and CDR2 from the germline V gene are SGHRS and YFSETQ. The ends were cut back, 7 bases at V and 2 bases at J, with 12 bases in the middle. The CDR3 is 14 amino acids. This CDR3 reads CASVGRGNTGELFF. The CDR3 nucleotides read TGCGCCAGCGTCGGCAGGGGCAACACCGGGGAGCTGTTTTTT.

This chain connects TRBV9 to TRBJ2-7, with 10 bases that match TRBD1. Germline CDR1 is SGDLS and CDR2 is YYNGEE. There are 16 residues in the CDR3. The junction had 8 bases not matched to a gene; V was cut back by 2 bases and J by 3 bases. CDR3 protein: CASSVAGGTGVYEQYF. CDR3 nucleotides: TGTGCCAGCAGCGTGGCCGGTGGGACAGGGGTCTACGAGCAGTACTTC. Complete variable domain (other parts from reference TRBV9 and TRBJ2-7): DSGVTQTPKHLITATGQRVTLRCSPRSGDLSVYWYQQSLDQGLQFLIQYYNGEERAKGNILERFSAQQFPDLHSELNLSSLELGDSALYFCASSVAGGTGVYEQYFGPGTRLTVT.

J is TRBJ2-6 and V is TRBV21-1; whether TRBD1, the table's D call, matches the DNA was not checked. TRBV21-1 is designated a pseudogene. CDR3 length equals 19 residues. CDR3 sequence: CASTVLGDRAPSGANVLTF. CDR3 nucleotides: TGTGCCAGCACCGTCTTGGGGGACAGAGCCCCCTCTGGGGCCAACGTCCTGACTTTC.

In this sample, this clone turned up a few times. V gene TRBV7-5 combines with J gene TRBJ1-4. TRBV7-5 is classified as a pseudogene. The CDR3 runs to 12 residues. The CDR3 is CVRSFREEKLFF. The DNA for the CDR3 is TGTGTCAGAAGCTTTCGGGAGGAAAAACTGTTTTTT.

The chain is built from TRBV27 and TRBJ2-1, with 11 nucleotides matching TRBD2. Germline-derived CDR1 and CDR2 are MNHEY and SMNVEV (reference sequence). This CDR3 region has 18 residues. The J segment lost 0 bases and the V segment lost 4 bases, leaving 8 bases of the junction unmatched. CDR3 loop: CASSSASGGSHSYNEQFF. CDR3 DNA: TGTGCCAGCAGTTCGGCTAGCGGGGGGTCCCACTCCTACAATGAGCAGTTCTTC.

This chain connects TRBV27 to TRBJ1-6; 8 bases fit TRBD1. Germline CDR1 is MNHEY and CDR2 is SMNVEV (reference sequence). CDR3 length equals 14 residues. The trim removed 7 bases at V and 9 bases at J, leaving 8 bases unmatched. CDR3 nucleotide sequence: TGTGCCAGCAAAGTGCGCGACAGGGGTTCACCCCTCCACTTT. Amino acid sequence: CASKVRDRGSPLHF.

The chain joins TRBV12-3 or TRBV12-4 to TRBJ1-5; a possible D gene is TRBD1 (5 bases). The V and J ends lost 2 bases and 5 bases respectively, with 7 bases between them. The CDR3 totals 13 residues. The DNA for the CDR3 is TGTGCCAGCAGTTTATTAGGGGATCAGCCCCAGCATTTT. As protein: CASSLLGDQPQHF.

This clone came up a few times. V gene TRBV2 combines with J gene TRBJ1-5; TRBD1 matches at 11 bases. V dropped 5 bases and J dropped 6; count of bases not matched to a gene: 9. In germline, CDR1 is SNHLY, CDR2 FYNNEI. The CDR3 sequence is 16 residues long. The CDR3 DNA follows: TGTGCCAGCAGTACAGGGACAGGGGGGTTTGGTCAGCCCCAGCATTTT. Translation gives CASSTGTGGFGQPQHF.

The gene calls are TRBV7-9 and TRBJ1-3, with D unclear. The V gene's germline CDR1 is SEHNR and CDR2 FQNEAQ (reference sequence). V lost 0 bases and J lost 0, with 9 bases in between. CDR3 length: 16 amino acids. The CDR3 protein is CASSLALGLSGNTIYF. Written as DNA, the CDR3 is TGTGCCAGCAGCTTAGCGCTCGGACTCTCTGGAAACACCATATATTTT.

This clone was picked up a small number of times. V gene TRBV2 combines with J gene TRBJ1-1, with 7 positions matching TRBD1. CDR1 is SNHLY, CDR2 FYNNEI, per germline. V shed 4 bases, J shed 0 bases, and the junction held 11 bases outside the gene matches. The CDR3 consists of 17 residues. The CDR3 bases are TGTGCCAGCAGTGTCCCTTTGGGACAGCCAATGAACACTGAAGCTTTCTTT. This gives the protein CASSVPLGQPMNTEAFF.